The 20 T cell receptor beta chains below all came from one sample that was sequenced in a study of Ad26.COV2.S vaccination and SARS-CoV-2 variants. The sample's treatment: over 15 received Ad26.COV2.S at low or high dose, single or two shots; about 5 received placebo; per-sample allocation not given. Samples came from day 63 after the first vaccine or placebo injection. Here immunoSEQ multiplex PCR was the method, and the copy in TCRdb shows in-frame clones only, minus some. This repertoire shows fewer than 500,000 clones, around 90% found once; its top ten account for 10% to 15%. The sequences come from peripheral blood, collected in a trial of Ad26.COV2.S vaccine versus placebo. The receptors were sampled from a person between 18 and 59 years old who received the Ad26.COV2.S COVID-19 vaccine or a placebo.

The chain's CDR3 is CASSQAVGGLVTEAFF. CDR3 nucleotides: TGCGCCAGCAGCCAAGCTGTAGGTGGGTTAGTTACTGAAGCTTTCTTT. V is TRBV4-3 and J is TRBJ1-1, with D hard to call. V lost 1 base to trimming and J lost 5 bases, with 17 bases between them. Germline V CDR1 and CDR2: LGHNA, YSLEER. This CDR3 comprises 16 residues.

The chain has TRBV9 and TRBJ1-4; 9 positions match TRBD1. The J segment lost 6 bases and the V segment lost 3 bases, leaving 6 bases of the junction unmatched. Germline V gene data show CDR1 as SGDLS and CDR2 as YYNGEE. This CDR3 contains 15 residues. The CDR3 here is CASSAGTGTYEKLFF. In nucleotides, the CDR3 is TGTGCCAGCAGCGCAGGGACAGGGACTTATGAAAAACTGTTTTTT.

This clone was recorded a few times. The V gene is TRBV5-1, the J gene TRBJ1-5; possibly TRBD1 for D (6 bases). Germline-derived CDR1 and CDR2 are SGHRS and YFSETQ. CDR3 length: 14 amino acids. The ends were cut back, 3 bases at V and 1 base at J, with 8 bases in the middle. For the CDR3, the DNA is TGCGCCAGCAGCTCAGGACAGAGCAATCAGCCCCAGCATTTT. As protein: CASSSGQSNQPQHF.

This rearrangement joins TRBV6-2 or TRBV6-3 to TRBJ1-1, with TRBD1 as a possible D gene (5 bases). This CDR3 region has 14 residues. The germline V gene encodes CDR1 MNHEY and CDR2 SVGEGT. Between the trimmed V and J ends, which lost 2 bases and 4 bases, there was a span of 11 bases. The CDR3 region is CASSYGGRVTEAFF. CDR3 DNA: TGTGCCAGCAGTTACGGGGGGAGGGTCACTGAAGCTTTCTTT.

The sample holds one count of this clone. The V gene is TRBV19, the J gene TRBJ2-3, with TRBD2 matching over 12 bases. This CDR3 spans 16 amino acids. Germline CDR1 and CDR2: LNHDA and SQIVND (reference sequence). Germline trimming cut 6 bases from V and 5 bases from J; bases unmatched to any gene: 9. CDR3 nucleotides: TGTGCCAGTAGGCCAACTAGCGGGAGGCCTGGAGATACGCAGTATTTT. It translates to CASRPTSGRPGDTQYF.

The chain joins TRBV4-3 to TRBJ2-7, with a possible D match to TRBD2 (6 bases). CDR1 is LGHNA, CDR2 YSLEER, per germline. The CDR3 is made up of 17 amino acids. The V end was cut by 2 bases, the J end by 4 bases, with 21 bases between. The CDR3 region has the DNA TGCGCCAGCAGCCAAAATCGAGGTTCGACTGGGGGGTACGAGCAGTACTTC. This sequence encodes CASSQNRGSTGGYEQYF.

This clone was detected only a few times. The CDR3 DNA follows: TGTGCCAGCACCAGCGCATCCTACAATGAGCAGTTCTTC. Translated, it gives CASTSASYNEQFF. The chain joins TRBV7-9 to TRBJ2-1; D call uncertain. This CDR3 is 13 amino acids long. V lost 7 bases to trimming and J lost 1 base, with 8 bases between them. CDR1 is SEHNR and CDR2 is FQNEAQ in the germline V gene (reference sequence).

This chain uses TRBV5-1 with TRBJ2-1; D may match TRBD1 or TRBD2 (5 bases each). The CDR3 has 13 residues. CDR1 and CDR2 (germline): SGHRS, YFSETQ. V was clipped by 4 bases and J by 6 bases, with 11 bases between them. The CDR3 loop reads CASSPDGANEQFF. DNA of the CDR3: TGCGCCAGCAGCCCGGACGGGGCCAATGAGCAGTTCTTC.

In this sample, this clone turned up once. The V gene is TRBV6-6, the J gene TRBJ2-1; 11 bases map to TRBD2. The germline V gene encodes CDR1 MNHNY and CDR2 SVGAGI (reference sequence). V lost 5 bases to trimming and J lost 4 bases; unmatched junction nucleotides: 4. The CDR3 is 15 residues long. The CDR3 DNA sequence: TGTGCCAGCAGTAAGACTAGCGGGAATTACAATGAGCAGTTCTTC. Translation gives CASSKTSGNYNEQFF.

The CDR3 sequence: CASSYRPRTGSLTDTQYF. The CDR3 DNA sequence: TGTGCCAGCAGTTACCGACCGCGGACTGGGAGTCTCACAGATACGCAGTATTTT. This rearrangement joins TRBV6-2 or TRBV6-3 to TRBJ2-3, with D possibly TRBD2 on 5 matching bases. The CDR3 has 18 residues. CDR1 MNHEY and CDR2 SVGEGT come from the germline V gene. Trimming left V 2 bases short and J 2 bases short, with 20 bases between.

V gene TRBV10-3 combines with J gene TRBJ2-1; D might be TRBD1 (5 bases). Germline V gives CDR1 ENHRY, CDR2 SYGVKD. This CDR3 contains 14 residues. V lost 3 bases, J lost 8 bases, and 14 bases lay in between. CDR3 DNA: TGTGCCATCAGTGAACGGGCCCCAGGGTATGAGCAGTTCTTC. Translated, it gives CAISERAPGYEQFF.

In its sample, this clone was seen once. This chain joins TRBV28 and TRBJ2-1; no definite D call. This CDR3 has 12 residues. Deletions cut 6 bases from V and 12 bases from J, with 15 bases between. Germline-derived CDR1 and CDR2 are MDHEN and SYDVKM. The CDR3 sequence: CASSPPGFPQFF. The CDR3 DNA is TGTGCCAGCAGCCCTCCGGGCTTCCCGCAGTTCTTC.

The rearrangement uses TRBV29-1 and TRBJ1-1; 8 nucleotides agree with TRBD1. The germline V gene encodes CDR1 SQVTM and CDR2 ANQGSEA. V lost 7 bases to trimming and J lost 9 bases; unmatched junction nucleotides: 13. The CDR3 runs to 13 residues. CDR3 in DNA: TGCAGCGGCGGGCAGGGGGCGTTGTCTCAAGCTTTCTTT. It encodes CSGGQGALSQAFF. Full variable domain (outside the CDR3, taken from reference TRBV29-1 and TRBJ1-1): SAVISQKPSRDICQRGTSLTIQCQVDSQVTMMFWYRQQPGQSLTLIATANQGSEATYESGFVIDKFPISRPNLTFSTLTVSNMSPEDSSIYLCSGGQGALSQAFFGQGTRLTVV.

J is TRBJ1-2 and V is TRBV28; D gene ambiguous. V lost 4 bases and J lost 7, with 7 bases in between. The germline gives CDR1 MDHEN, CDR2 SYDVKM. The CDR3 sequence is 11 residues long. CDR3 region: CASSSISGYTF. CDR3 bases: TGTGCCAGCAGTTCCATCAGTGGCTACACCTTC.

In DNA, the CDR3 is TGTGCCAGCTCACAGGGACTAGCGGGAGGAGCAGATACGCAGTATTTT. Protein: CASSQGLAGGADTQYF. This sequence joins TRBV18 and TRBJ2-3; 15 bases are shared with TRBD2. With 4 bases clipped from V and 4 bases from J, the junction kept 3 bases outside the gene matches. The germline CDR1 and CDR2 sequences are KGHSH and LQKENI. The CDR3 totals 16 residues.

The rearrangement joins TRBV19 to TRBJ1-1; tentatively, D is TRBD1 (5 bases). The CDR3 spans 15 residues. V was shortened by 3 bases and J by 5 bases, with 16 bases between the two germline ends. Germline lookup yields CDR1 LNHDA and CDR2 SQIVND (reference sequence). This CDR3 is CASSIPSGLWTEAFF. Written as DNA, the CDR3 is TGTGCCAGTAGTATTCCCTCGGGGCTATGGACTGAAGCTTTCTTT.

In its sample, this clone was seen once. The J gene is TRBJ2-7, the V gene TRBV27; a weak D match, TRBD1 (6 bases). The germline V and J ends were trimmed by 2 bases and 3 bases, with 14 bases remaining between them. From germline, CDR1 is MNHEY and CDR2 SMNVEV (reference sequence). The CDR3 loop spans 15 amino acids. DNA of the CDR3: TGTGCCAGCAGTTTAACGGGGACACCCCGCTACGAGCAGTACTTC. Translating gives CASSLTGTPRYEQYF.

The chain has TRBV9 and TRBJ2-1; D is possibly TRBD2 (6 bases). Trimming removed 1 base from V and 2 bases from J, with 10 bases in between. This CDR3 contains 15 residues. Per the germline V gene, CDR1 is SGDLS and CDR2 is YYNGEE. The DNA of the CDR3 is TGTGCCAGCAGCGTAATCGGGGAGGCCTACAATGAGCAGTTCTTC. Amino acid sequence: CASSVIGEAYNEQFF.

The V call is TRBV12-3 or TRBV12-4, the J call TRBJ1-1; 7 nucleotides agree with TRBD1. The CDR3 sequence is 13 residues long. After removal of 7 bases from V and 3 bases from J, the junction contained 5 bases not matched to a gene. CDR3: CASTDREDTEAFF. In DNA form, the CDR3 reads TGTGCCAGCACTGACAGGGAGGACACTGAAGCTTTCTTT.

The J gene is TRBJ2-7, the V gene TRBV6-5; the D is unclear. Germline CDR1 MNHEY, CDR2 SVGAGI. The V and J ends lost 4 bases and 6 bases respectively, with 13 bases between them. The CDR3 runs to 13 residues. Written as DNA, the CDR3 is TGTGCCAGCAGTTTACACTTCTCGAGCGAGCAGTACTTC. Translating gives CASSLHFSSEQYF.